The source of this TCR beta chain is a study of T cells in Graves' hyperthyroidism and ophthalmopathy (dated by TCRdb to between 2019 and 2020). Some background on the complete study: Peripheral blood samples were taken at initial diagnosis, before any treatment was given. According to the paper, TCR Vbeta CDR3 sequencing was carried out on 135 peripheral blood samples, which came from under 50 ophthalmopathy, around 74 hyperthyroidism and approximately 17 progressor patients. The roughly 91 discovery patients were randomly divided into training and test sets at a 7:3 ratio. Prospective prediction of ophthalmopathy was tested in an independent validation cohort of approximately 19 hyperthyroidism patients and around 16 patients who later progressed to ophthalmopathy. Once sampling was done, hyperthyroidism patients were given methimazole at a starting dose of 30 mg daily, whereas ophthalmopathy patients were given high-dose intravenous methylprednisolone. TCR V-J signatures able to tell the groups apart were searched for in a discovery cohort of approximately 95 patients, of whom more than 40 had Graves' ophthalmopathy and around 56 had stable Graves' hyperthyroidism. In six Graves' hyperthyroidism patients, the study also compared T-cell repertoires from thyroid tissue with T-cell repertoires from blood.

Study-level results and caveats: Ophthalmopathy was separated from stable hyperthyroidism by a 13 V-J signature model, with over 85% sensitivity and around 81% specificity obtained in cross-validation and 80%/75% obtained in testing. Most expanded thyroid clonotypes (frequency above 0.001) were also found in blood, which suggests that blood repertoires may mirror thyroid immune responses. No statistical method was used to set the sample size in advance, and investigators knew the group allocation. In validation, the model predicted progression to ophthalmopathy a median of around 6.5 months before onset, with about 64% sensitivity and more than 72% specificity.

Hyperthyroidism patients were newly diagnosed, had a disease duration of under 2 months, and were aged 18 to 65 years. Exclusion was applied to patients with uncontrolled infections, other autoimmune diseases, pregnancy or lactation. Diagnoses relied on clinical symptoms, serum thyroxine and TRAb, thyroid ultrasound and orbital computed tomography. For progressor patients, blood was drawn at the first diagnosis of hyperthyroidism, before any ophthalmopathy symptoms had appeared. Ficoll-Paque density gradient centrifugation was used to isolate PBMCs from about 10 ml of fresh peripheral blood. Patients classed as progressors first received a Graves' hyperthyroidism diagnosis and then went on to develop ophthalmopathy during follow-up. Total RNA was extracted using Trizol reagent, and RNA quality was assessed on an Agilent 2100 Bioanalyzer. TCR beta CDR3 regions were amplified from RNA transcripts. The TCR CDR3 was subjected to a first round of RT-PCR using the HTBI primer set and the Qiagen OneStep RT-PCR kit. Libraries were constructed in a second round of multiplex PCR, after which size selection and purification were performed. Paired-end sequencing of the libraries was performed with 100 bp reads on an Illumina HiSeq2000. The paper's data handling went like this. SOAPnuke was used to process the raw data, removing reads that contained adapters or uncalled bases, had a mean Phred below 15, or lacked an exact match to the constant primer or identifier. High-quality paired reads were merged with COPE v1.2.5, and unique nucleotide sequences were defined as clonotypes. MiTCR v1.1 was used to align clonotypes to the IMGT TRBV, TRBD and TRBJ reference segments. Only V-J combinations with frequency above 0.0001, covering about 99% of repertoires, were analysed. The TCS score was defined as F50 (clonal expansion) divided by E x V (chaos), with BLOSUM62-based TCRdist calculated between CDR3 peptides within each V-J. Welch's t-statistics and random forest reduced around 550 V-J features to around 14, which were used in a naive Bayes classifier (R e1071). TCRdb trimmed the raw reads at Q25, called clones with MiXCR and kept productive beta chains. Each entry is one CDR3 protein sequence, shown with its most common DNA and genes. TCRdb assigned the V and J calls; the authors' analysis was not used. Present in this sample are roughly 170,000 distinct CDR3 sequences, 9.4% of which were seen just once. In total, the top ten clones hold roughly a fifth of the sample.

CDR1 and CDR2, per the germline V gene, are SNHLY and FYNNEI. Trimming at the junction amounts to 8 bases on V and 3 bases on J, and the germline ends lie 16 bases apart. CDR3 length: 14 amino acids, cysteine to phenylalanine. Only the CDR3 portion is preserved as DNA: 42 bases, with reading frame beginning at the first base. This clonotype was detected many times. The specificity of this receptor is unknown. No much larger clone is present one base from it, and per-base qualities are unavailable. This receptor was identified in a woman under 30 with Graves' hyperthyroidism that later progressed to Graves' ophthalmopathy. The sample comprised blood. This sequence uses TRBV2 and TRBJ1-1, with the D gene too uncertain to name. The CDR3 loop reads CASWVFQKHTEAFF. The nucleotides are TGTGCCAGCTGGGTGTTTCAGAAACACACTGAAGCTTTCTTT.